This paragraph reports one T cell receptor beta chain. Its antigen is still unknown. These data belong to a study of T cell responses to AZD1222 COVID-19 vaccine. Germline CDR1 is SGHNT and CDR2 is YYREEE (reference sequence). Trimming shortened V by 3 bases and J by 7 bases, and 10 bases separated the two germline ends. The CDR3 extends over 13 amino acids. Study findings and constraints: The study reported that nearly half of spike-specific TCRs target unmutated variant regions.

Clones were sequenced by immunoSEQ multiplex PCR, and TCRdb holds only the in-frame ones, with some missing. The sample lists approximately 90,000 clones, around 90% occurring once. The TCR was taken from an adult in good health. Sample: peripheral blood, taken on day 0 of AZD1222 vaccination. The V call is TRBV5-4, the J call TRBJ1-4; no clear D gene. The CDR3 DNA follows: TGTGCCAGCAGCTCAAACAGAGTTGAAAAACTGTTTTTT. This encodes CASSSNRVEKLFF.